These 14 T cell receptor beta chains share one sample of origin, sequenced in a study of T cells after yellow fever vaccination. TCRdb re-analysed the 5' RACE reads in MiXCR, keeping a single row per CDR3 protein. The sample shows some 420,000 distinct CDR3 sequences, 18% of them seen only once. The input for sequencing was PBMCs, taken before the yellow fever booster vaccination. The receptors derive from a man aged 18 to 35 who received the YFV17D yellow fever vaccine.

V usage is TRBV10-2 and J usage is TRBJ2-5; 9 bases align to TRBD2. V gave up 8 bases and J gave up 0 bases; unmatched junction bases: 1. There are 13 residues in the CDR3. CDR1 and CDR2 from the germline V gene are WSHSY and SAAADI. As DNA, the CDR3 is TGCGCCAGCCTAGCGGGGTACCAAGAGACCCAGTACTTC. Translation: CASLAGYQETQYF.

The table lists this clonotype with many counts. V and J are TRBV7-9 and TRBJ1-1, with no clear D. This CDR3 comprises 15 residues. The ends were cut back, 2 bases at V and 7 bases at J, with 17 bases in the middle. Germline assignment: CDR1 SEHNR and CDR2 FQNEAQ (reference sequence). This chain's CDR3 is CASSLSPRTVSEAFF. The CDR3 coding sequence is TGTGCCAGCAGCTTAAGTCCGCGGACTGTCAGTGAAGCTTTCTTT.

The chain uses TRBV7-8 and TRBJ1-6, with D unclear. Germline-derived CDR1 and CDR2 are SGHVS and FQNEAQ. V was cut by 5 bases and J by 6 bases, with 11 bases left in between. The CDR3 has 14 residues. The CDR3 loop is CASSPRAPNSPLHF. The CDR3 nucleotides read TGTGCCAGCAGCCCACGGGCCCCTAATTCACCCCTCCACTTT.

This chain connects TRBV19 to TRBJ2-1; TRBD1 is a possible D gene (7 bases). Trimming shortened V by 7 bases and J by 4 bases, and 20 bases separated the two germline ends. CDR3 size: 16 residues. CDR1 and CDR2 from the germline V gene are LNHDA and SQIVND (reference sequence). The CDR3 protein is CASTSTGEAWYNEQFF. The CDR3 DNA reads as TGTGCCAGTACCTCAACAGGGGAGGCCTGGTACAATGAGCAGTTCTTC.

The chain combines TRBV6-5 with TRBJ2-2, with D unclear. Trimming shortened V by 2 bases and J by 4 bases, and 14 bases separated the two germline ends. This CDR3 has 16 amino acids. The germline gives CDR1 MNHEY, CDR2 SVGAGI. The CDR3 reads CASSYGLPSFTGELFF. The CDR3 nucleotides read TGTGCCAGCAGTTACGGATTGCCCTCATTCACCGGGGAGCTGTTTTTT.

As DNA, the CDR3 is TGTGCCAGCAGTTACATCCTGTCCCCCGGGGAGCTGTTTTTT. This codes for CASSYILSPGELFF. The rearrangement links TRBV6-6 to TRBJ2-2; D unresolved. Germline V gene data show CDR1 as MNHNY and CDR2 as SVGAGI (reference sequence). This CDR3 has 14 residues. Trimming stripped 2 bases from V and 6 bases from J, with 10 bases between.

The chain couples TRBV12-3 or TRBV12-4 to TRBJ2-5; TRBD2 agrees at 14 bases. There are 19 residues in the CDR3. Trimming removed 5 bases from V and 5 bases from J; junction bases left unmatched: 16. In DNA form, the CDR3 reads TGTGCCAGCAGTAGGACGATCGGACTAGCGGGGGGTGGACGGGAGACCCAGTACTTC. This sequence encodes CASSRTIGLAGGGRETQYF.

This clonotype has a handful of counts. DNA of the CDR3: TGTGCCAGCAGTTCTAGCGGGGGGGCTCAAGAGACCCAGTACTTC. Protein: CASSSSGGAQETQYF. The chain uses TRBV6-5 and TRBJ2-5, with 12 nucleotides matching TRBD2. With V trimmed by 4 bases and J by 2 bases, 2 bases remained unmatched. CDR1 and CDR2 (germline): MNHEY, SVGAGI. The CDR3 has 15 amino acids.

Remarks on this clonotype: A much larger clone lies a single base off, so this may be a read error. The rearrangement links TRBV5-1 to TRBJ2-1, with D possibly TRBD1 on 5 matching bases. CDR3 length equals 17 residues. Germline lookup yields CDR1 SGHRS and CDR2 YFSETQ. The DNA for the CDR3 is TGCGCCAGCAGCTTGAGAAACAGGCCAACATGGTACAATGAGCGGTTCTTC. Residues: CASSLRNRPTWYNERFF.

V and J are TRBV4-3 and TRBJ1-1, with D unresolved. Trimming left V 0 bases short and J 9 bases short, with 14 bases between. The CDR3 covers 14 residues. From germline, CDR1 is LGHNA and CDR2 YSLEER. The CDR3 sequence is CASSQESWATQAFF. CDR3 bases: TGCGCCAGCAGCCAAGAATCTTGGGCAACCCAAGCTTTCTTT.

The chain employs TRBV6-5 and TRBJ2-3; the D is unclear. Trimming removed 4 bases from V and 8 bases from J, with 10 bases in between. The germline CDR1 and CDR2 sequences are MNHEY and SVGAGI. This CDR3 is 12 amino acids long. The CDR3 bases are TGTGCCAGCAGTTCACATTTTAGTACGCAGTATTTT. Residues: CASSSHFSTQYF.

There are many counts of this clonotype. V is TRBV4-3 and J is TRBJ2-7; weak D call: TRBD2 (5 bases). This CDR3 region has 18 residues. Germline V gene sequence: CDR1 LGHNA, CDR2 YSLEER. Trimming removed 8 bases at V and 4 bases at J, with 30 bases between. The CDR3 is CASQPRAERPPNYYEQYV. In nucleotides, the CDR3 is TGCGCCAGCCAGCCAAGGGCGGAGCGGCCCCCTAATTATTACGAGCAGTACGTC.

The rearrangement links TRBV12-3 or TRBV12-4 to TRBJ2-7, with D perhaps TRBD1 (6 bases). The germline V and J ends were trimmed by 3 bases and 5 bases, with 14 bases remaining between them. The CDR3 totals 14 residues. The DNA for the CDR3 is TGTGCCAGCAGTTTTTTGTCAGGGGTCCACGAGCAGTACTTC. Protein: CASSFLSGVHEQYF.

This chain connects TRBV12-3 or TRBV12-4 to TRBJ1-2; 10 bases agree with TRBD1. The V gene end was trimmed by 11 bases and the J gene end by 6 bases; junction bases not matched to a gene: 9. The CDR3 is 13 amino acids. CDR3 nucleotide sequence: TGTGCCCTTTCTAGACAGGGGGCGAATGGCTACACCTTC. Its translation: CALSRQGANGYTF.